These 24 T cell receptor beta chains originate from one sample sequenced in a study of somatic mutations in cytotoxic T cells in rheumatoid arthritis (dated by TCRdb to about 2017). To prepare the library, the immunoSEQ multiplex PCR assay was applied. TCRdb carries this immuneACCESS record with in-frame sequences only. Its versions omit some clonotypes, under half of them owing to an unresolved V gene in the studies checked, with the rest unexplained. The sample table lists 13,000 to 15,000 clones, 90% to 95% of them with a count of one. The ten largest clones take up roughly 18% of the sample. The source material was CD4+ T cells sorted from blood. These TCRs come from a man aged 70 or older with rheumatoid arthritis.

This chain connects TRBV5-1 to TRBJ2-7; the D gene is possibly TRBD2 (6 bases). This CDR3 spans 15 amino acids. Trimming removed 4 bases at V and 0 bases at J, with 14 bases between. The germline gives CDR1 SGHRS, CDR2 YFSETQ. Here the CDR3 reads CASSPMGGASYEQYF. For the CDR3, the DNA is TGCGCCAGCAGCCCGATGGGCGGGGCCTCCTACGAGCAGTACTTC.

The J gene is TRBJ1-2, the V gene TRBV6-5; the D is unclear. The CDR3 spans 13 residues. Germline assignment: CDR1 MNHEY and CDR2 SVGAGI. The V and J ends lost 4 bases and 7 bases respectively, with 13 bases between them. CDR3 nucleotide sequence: TGTGCCAGCAGTTTTCCGGGGAAAGGTGGCTACACCTTC. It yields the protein CASSFPGKGGYTF.

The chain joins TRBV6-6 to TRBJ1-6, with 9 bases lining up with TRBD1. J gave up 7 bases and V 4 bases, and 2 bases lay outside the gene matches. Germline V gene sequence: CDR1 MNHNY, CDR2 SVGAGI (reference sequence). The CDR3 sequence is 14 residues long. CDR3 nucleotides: TGTGCCAGCAGTTGGGACAGGGAGAATTCACCCCTCCACTTT. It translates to CASSWDRENSPLHF.

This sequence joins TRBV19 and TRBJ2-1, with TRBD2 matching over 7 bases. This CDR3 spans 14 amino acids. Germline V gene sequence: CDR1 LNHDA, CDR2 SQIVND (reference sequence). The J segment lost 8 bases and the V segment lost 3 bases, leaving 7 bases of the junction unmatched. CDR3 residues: CASSISTGGHEQFF. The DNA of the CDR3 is TGTGCCAGTAGTATCTCAACGGGGGGTCATGAGCAGTTCTTC.

The CDR3, as DNA: TGCAGCGCTCCGAGGGGGCAGGGGCAGCGCAATGAGCAGTTCTTC. Its protein is CSAPRGQGQRNEQFF. The chain recombines TRBV29-1 with TRBJ2-1, with 7 bases aligning to TRBD1. CDR1 and CDR2 (germline): SQVTM, ANQGSEA. There are 15 residues in the CDR3. Trimming cost V 7 bases and J 6 bases; bases outside gene matches: 15.

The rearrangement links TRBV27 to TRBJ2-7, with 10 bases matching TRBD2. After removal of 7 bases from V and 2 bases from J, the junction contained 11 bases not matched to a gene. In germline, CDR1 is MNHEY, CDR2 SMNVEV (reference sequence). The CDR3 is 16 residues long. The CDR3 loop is CASIGASGSSAYEQYF. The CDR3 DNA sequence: TGTGCCAGCATAGGAGCTAGCGGGAGTTCCGCCTACGAGCAGTACTTC.

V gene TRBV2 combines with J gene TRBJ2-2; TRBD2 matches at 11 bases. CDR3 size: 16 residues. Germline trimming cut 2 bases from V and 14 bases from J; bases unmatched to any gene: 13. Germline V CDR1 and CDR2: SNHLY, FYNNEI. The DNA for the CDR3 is TGTGCCAGCAGTGAAACTAGCGGGAGAAGTCTAGTCAATCTGTTTTTT. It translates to CASSETSGRSLVNLFF. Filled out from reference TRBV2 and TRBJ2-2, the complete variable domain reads EPEVTQTPSHQVTQMGQEVILRCVPISNHLYFYWYRQILGQKVEFLVSFYNNEISEKSEIFDDQFSVERPDGSNFTLKIRSTKLEDSAMYFCASSETSGRSLVNLFFGEGSRLTVL.

CDR3 in amino acids: CASSFLGAYGYTF. The CDR3 bases are TGTGCCAGCAGCTTCTTGGGGGCGTATGGCTACACCTTC. The rearrangement links TRBV7-9 to TRBJ1-2, with D perhaps matching TRBD1 (6 bases). CDR3 length: 13 residues. Germline CDR1 reads SEHNR; CDR2 reads FQNEAQ (reference sequence). The ends were cut back, 3 bases at V and 5 bases at J, with 10 bases in the middle. The full variable domain, its missing parts supplied by reference TRBV7-9 and TRBJ1-2, is DTGVSQNPRHKITKRGQNVTFRCDPISEHNRLYWYRQTLGQGPEFLTYFQNEAQLEKSRLLSDRFSAERPKGSFSTLEIQRTEQGDSAMYLCASSFLGAYGYTFGSGTRLTVV.

The CDR3 sequence: CASSAGSTNTEAFF. CDR3 bases: TGCGCCAGCAGCGCAGGATCGACGAACACTGAAGCTTTCTTT. This chain connects TRBV5-1 to TRBJ1-1; D remains unclear. This CDR3 spans 14 amino acids. V was clipped by 4 bases and J by 1 base, with 11 bases between them. The germline CDR1 and CDR2 sequences are SGHRS and YFSETQ.

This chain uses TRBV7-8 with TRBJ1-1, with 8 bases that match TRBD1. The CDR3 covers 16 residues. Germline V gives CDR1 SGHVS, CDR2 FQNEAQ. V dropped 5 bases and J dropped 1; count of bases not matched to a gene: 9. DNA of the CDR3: TGTGCCAGCAGCCGCCAGATTGACAGGGGGAACACTGAAGCTTTCTTT. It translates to CASSRQIDRGNTEAFF.

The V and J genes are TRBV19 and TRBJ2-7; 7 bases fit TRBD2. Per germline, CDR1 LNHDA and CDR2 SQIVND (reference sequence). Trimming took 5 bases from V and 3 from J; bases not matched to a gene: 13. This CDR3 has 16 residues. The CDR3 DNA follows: TGTGCCAGTAGTCCCATGGGCGGGGGTCGCGGCTACGAGCAGTACTTC. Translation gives CASSPMGGGRGYEQYF.

The CDR3 here is CASSLGGQGFGYTF. The CDR3 nucleotides read TGTGCCAGCAGCTTAGGGGGACAGGGATTTGGCTACACCTTC. The V call is TRBV7-9, the J call TRBJ1-2, with 9 bases fitting TRBD1. V was clipped by 1 base and J by 7 bases; unmatched bases: 4. The CDR3 runs 14 residues. Germline loops: CDR1 SEHNR, CDR2 FQNEAQ (reference sequence).

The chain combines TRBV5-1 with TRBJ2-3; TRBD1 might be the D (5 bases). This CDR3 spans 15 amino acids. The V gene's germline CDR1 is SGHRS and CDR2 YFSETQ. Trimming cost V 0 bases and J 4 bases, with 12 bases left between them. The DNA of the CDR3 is TGCGCCAGCAGCTTGGGGGGCCAGTATGCAGATACGCAGTATTTT. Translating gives CASSLGGQYADTQYF.

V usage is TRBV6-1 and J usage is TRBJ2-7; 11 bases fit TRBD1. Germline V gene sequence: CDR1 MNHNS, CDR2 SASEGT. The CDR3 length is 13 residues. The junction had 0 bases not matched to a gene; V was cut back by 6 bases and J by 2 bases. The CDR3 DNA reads TGTGCCAGCAGGGGACAGGGGGCCTACGAGCAGTACTTC. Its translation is CASRGQGAYEQYF.

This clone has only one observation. The CDR3 sequence: CASSPWGQGSRYTEAFF. CDR3 sequence (DNA): TGTGCCAGCTCACCCTGGGGACAGGGGTCTCGTTACACTGAAGCTTTCTTT. The chain carries TRBV18 and TRBJ1-1, with TRBD1 identical over 10 bases. Germline V gene sequence: CDR1 KGHSH, CDR2 LQKENI. The CDR3 is made up of 17 amino acids. V lost 3 bases to trimming and J lost 3 bases; unmatched junction nucleotides: 10.

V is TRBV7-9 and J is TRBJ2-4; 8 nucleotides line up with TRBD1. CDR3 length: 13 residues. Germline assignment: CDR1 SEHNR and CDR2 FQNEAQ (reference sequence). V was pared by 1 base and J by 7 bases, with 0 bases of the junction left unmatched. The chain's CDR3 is CASSLGTGNIQYF. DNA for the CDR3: TGTGCCAGCAGCTTAGGGACAGGGAACATTCAGTACTTC. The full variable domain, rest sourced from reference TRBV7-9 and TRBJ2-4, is DTGVSQNPRHKITKRGQNVTFRCDPISEHNRLYWYRQTLGQGPEFLTYFQNEAQLEKSRLLSDRFSAERPKGSFSTLEIQRTEQGDSAMYLCASSLGTGNIQYFGAGTRLSVL.

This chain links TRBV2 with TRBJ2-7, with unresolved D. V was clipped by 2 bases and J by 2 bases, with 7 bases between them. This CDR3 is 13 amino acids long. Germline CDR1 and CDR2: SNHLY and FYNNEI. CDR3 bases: TGTGCCAGCAGTGAATCGACACCCTACGAGCAGTACTTC. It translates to CASSESTPYEQYF.

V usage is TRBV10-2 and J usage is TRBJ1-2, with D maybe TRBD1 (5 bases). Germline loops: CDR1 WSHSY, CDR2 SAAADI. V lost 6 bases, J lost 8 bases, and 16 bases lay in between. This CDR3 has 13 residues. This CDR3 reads CASSAASGGGYTF. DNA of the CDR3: TGCGCCAGCAGCGCCGCATCGGGGGGAGGCTACACCTTC.

Written as DNA, the CDR3 is TGTGCCAGCAGCTTAGATCACGGGACAGGCAATGAGCAGTTCTTC. It is translated as CASSLDHGTGNEQFF. This chain links TRBV11-3 with TRBJ2-1; 8 nucleotides align to TRBD1. After removal of 0 bases from V and 6 bases from J, the junction contained 4 bases not matched to a gene. Germline V gene lookup returns CDR1 SGHNT and CDR2 YENEEA. This CDR3 contains 15 residues.

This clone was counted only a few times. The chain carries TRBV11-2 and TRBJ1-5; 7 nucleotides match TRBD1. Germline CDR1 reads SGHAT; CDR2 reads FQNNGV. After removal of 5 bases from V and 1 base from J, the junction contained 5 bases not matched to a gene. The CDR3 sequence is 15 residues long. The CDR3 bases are TGTGCCAGCAGCCTCGGGACAGAGAGCAATCAGCCCCAGCATTTT. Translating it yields CASSLGTESNQPQHF.

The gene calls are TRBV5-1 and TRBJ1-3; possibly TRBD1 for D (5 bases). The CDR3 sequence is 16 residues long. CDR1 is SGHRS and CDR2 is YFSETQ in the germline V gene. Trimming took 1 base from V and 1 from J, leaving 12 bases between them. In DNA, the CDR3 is TGCGCCAGCAGCTTGAGGAGGGGTGGTTCTGGAAACACCATATATTTT. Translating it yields CASSLRRGGSGNTIYF. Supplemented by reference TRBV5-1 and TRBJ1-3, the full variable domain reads KAGVTQTPRYLIKTRGQQVTLSCSPISGHRSVSWYQQTPGQGLQFLFEYFSETQRNKGNFPGRFSGRQFSNSRSEMNVSTLELGDSALYLCASSLRRGGSGNTIYFGEGSWLTVV.

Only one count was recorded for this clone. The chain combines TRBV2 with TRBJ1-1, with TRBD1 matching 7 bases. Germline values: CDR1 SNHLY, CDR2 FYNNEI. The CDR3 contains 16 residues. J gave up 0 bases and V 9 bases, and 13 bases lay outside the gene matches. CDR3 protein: CASTRDSMYLNTEAFF. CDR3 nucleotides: TGTGCCAGTACCCGGGACAGCATGTACCTGAACACTGAAGCTTTCTTT.

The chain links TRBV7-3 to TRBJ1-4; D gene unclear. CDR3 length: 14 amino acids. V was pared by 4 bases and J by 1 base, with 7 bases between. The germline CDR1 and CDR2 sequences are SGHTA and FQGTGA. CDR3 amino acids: CASSSGETNEKLFF. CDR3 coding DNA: TGTGCCAGCAGCTCCGGGGAAACTAATGAAAAACTGTTTTTT.

As DNA, the CDR3 is TGTGCCAGCAGCCCGGGGGGGAGGGGGCCTTACAATGAGCAGTTCTTC. Translated, it gives CASSPGGRGPYNEQFF. The J gene is TRBJ2-1, the V gene TRBV7-2, with D perhaps TRBD2 (8 bases). V dropped 5 bases and J dropped 4 bases, with 18 bases sitting between them. Germline lookup yields CDR1 SGHTA and CDR2 FQGNSA. CDR3 length equals 16 residues.